What follows is one TCR beta chain and its context. Its target is unknown. This sample is drawn from a study of CXCR3-negative and CXCR3-positive naive CD8 T cells. UMI-tagged TRB cDNA libraries were built via 5' RACE. TCRdb re-called the 5' RACE reads; every CDR3 protein appears as one record, without DNA. The sample includes approximately 56,000 distinct CDR3 sequences. Germline V gene sequence: CDR1 DFQATT, CDR2 SNEGSKA (reference sequence). CDR3 length: 15 amino acids. Broader study findings: Naive subsets did not differ in surface CD5, and TRB CDR3 properties served to infer TCR strength.

The rearrangement links TRBV20-1 to TRBJ1-3; no DNA is available, so the TRBD1 call from TCRdb remains unchecked. The sequence came from a human donor in good health. Some clones in this sample may be carry-over from other donors' samples. The sequenced material came from memory CD8+ T cells from blood. The CDR3 spells CSARAGAGSGNTIYF.